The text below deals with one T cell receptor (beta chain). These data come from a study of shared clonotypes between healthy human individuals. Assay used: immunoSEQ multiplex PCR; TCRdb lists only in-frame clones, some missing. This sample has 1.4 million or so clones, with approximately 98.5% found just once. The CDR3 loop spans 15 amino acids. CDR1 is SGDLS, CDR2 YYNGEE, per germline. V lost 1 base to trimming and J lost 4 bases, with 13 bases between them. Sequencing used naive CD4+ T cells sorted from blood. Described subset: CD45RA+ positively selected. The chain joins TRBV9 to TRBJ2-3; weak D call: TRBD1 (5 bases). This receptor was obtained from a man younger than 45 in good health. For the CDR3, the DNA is TGTGCCAGCAGCGTAACATCCCAGGGCGCAGATACGCAGTATTTT. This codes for CASSVTSQGADTQYF. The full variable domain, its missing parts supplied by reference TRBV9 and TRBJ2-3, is DSGVTQTPKHLITATGQRVTLRCSPRSGDLSVYWYQQSLDQGLQFLIQYYNGEERAKGNILERFSAQQFPDLHSELNLSSLELGDSALYFCASSVTSQGADTQYFGPGTRLTVL.